These 5 T cell receptor beta chains were all obtained from the same sample, sequenced in a study of T cells in Graves' hyperthyroidism and ophthalmopathy. From RNA transcripts, TCR beta CDR3 regions were amplified. TCR CDR3 regions were first amplified by RT-PCR with HTBI primers. Using its own MiXCR run on the multiplex PCR reads, TCRdb lists one record per CDR3 protein. Among some 620,000 distinct CDR3 sequences listed, 16% were seen once. Sequenced sample: blood. All receptors come from a woman aged 30 to 39 with Graves' hyperthyroidism.

This clonotype was seen a handful of times. The CDR3 sequence: CAISKTGGREPNTEAFF. For the CDR3, the DNA is TGTGCCATCAGTAAAACGGGAGGACGGGAACCGAACACTGAAGCTTTCTTT. The rearrangement links TRBV10-3 to TRBJ1-1; D is ambiguous. The germline V and J ends were trimmed by 5 bases and 1 base, with 20 bases remaining between them. Germline CDR1 ENHRY, CDR2 SYGVKD. CDR3 length equals 17 residues.

This clonotype was detected ten times or more. The chain uses TRBV5-1 and TRBJ2-3; 8 bases fit TRBD1. V was pared by 3 bases and J by 0 bases, with 9 bases of the junction left unmatched. This CDR3 has 17 residues. Germline CDR1 reads SGHRS; CDR2 reads YFSETQ. Written as DNA, the CDR3 is TGCGCCAGCAGCTCGGGACAGGCAGTTCCTAGCACAGATACGCAGTATTTT. It encodes CASSSGQAVPSTDTQYF.

This clonotype was seen repeatedly, ten times or more. The chain combines TRBV12-5 with TRBJ1-1; tentative D call: TRBD1 (5 bases). This CDR3 has 15 amino acids. Germline V gene lookup returns CDR1 LGHNT and CDR2 FRNRAP. The V gene lost 4 bases and the J gene lost 3 bases, with 15 bases spanning the gap. The CDR3 region is CASGSQGVAYTEAFF. CDR3 in DNA: TGTGCTAGTGGTTCCCAGGGCGTTGCGTACACTGAAGCTTTCTTT.

This clonotype came up many times. The chain employs TRBV28 and TRBJ2-3; D could derive from TRBD1 or TRBD2 (6 bases each). CDR3 length: 14 residues. Germline lookup yields CDR1 MDHEN and CDR2 SYDVKM. The V end was cut by 4 bases, the J end by 3 bases, with 11 bases between. The CDR3 reads CASSWGARTDTQYF. DNA of the CDR3: TGTGCCAGCAGTTGGGGGGCGAGAACAGATACGCAGTATTTT. The whole variable domain, filled in from reference TRBV28 and TRBJ2-3, reads DVKVTQSSRYLVKRTGEKVFLECVQDMDHENMFWYRQDPGLGLRLIYFSYDVKMKEKGDIPEGYSVSREKKERFSLILESASTNQTSMYLCASSWGARTDTQYFGPGTRLTVL.

The chain joins TRBV7-9 to TRBJ2-2; 13 bases agree with TRBD2. This CDR3 region has 16 residues. V was pared by 6 bases and J by 1 base, with 2 bases of the junction left unmatched. Germline V CDR1 and CDR2: SEHNR, FQNEAQ (reference sequence). DNA for the CDR3: TGTGCCAGCAGACGGACTAGCGGGAGGAACACCGGGGAGCTGTTTTTT. This codes for CASRRTSGRNTGELFF.